The rows below give T cell receptor beta chains drawn from one sample of a study of blood T cell repertoires in COVID-19. Using immunoSEQ multiplex PCR, the repertoire was profiled, and TCRdb retains in-frame clones only, with some absent. The sample has approximately 240,000 clones, around nine tenths seen once; the top ten hold 1.5% to 2%. The sequenced material came from PBMCs or T cells enriched from blood (not recorded which). Receptor source: a woman aged 18-30 years who had recovered from COVID-19. Both conserved end residues are part of each CDR3. D genes are given only for firm matches. Part of the rows lack a size; the others show once, few, many or a class for expanded clones.

J | size | V | length | D | CDR3 | DNA
TRBJ2-3 | once | TRBV9 | 15 | TRBD2 | CASSASGSSTDTQYF | TGTGCCAGCAGCGCTAGCGGGAGTAGCACAGATACGCAGTATTTT
TRBJ1-2 | few | TRBV5-4 | 15 | TRBD1 | CASRAGQGAFGGYTF | TGTGCCAGCAGGGCAGGGCAGGGGGCGTTCGGTGGCTACACCTTC
TRBJ1-6 | NA | TRBV12-5 | 16 | TRBD1 | CASGLGRGQTASPLHF | TGTGCTAGTGGTTTGGGTAGGGGGCAGACAGCTTCACCCCTCCACTTT
TRBJ2-3 | NA | TRBV3-1/TRBV3-2 | 16 | TRBD2 | CASSLDPAGGTDTQYF | TGTGCCAGCAGCCTCGATCCAGCGGGAGGCACAGATACGCAGTATTTT
TRBJ1-3 | NA | TRBV6-6 | 15 | NA | CASRPGGNGRNTIYF | TGTGCCAGCAGACCCGGGGGGAACGGGAGAAACACCATATATTTT
TRBJ1-2 | NA | TRBV20-1 | 8 | NA | CSANSYTF | TGCAGTGCTAACAGCTACACCTTC
TRBJ1-5 | NA | TRBV5-5 | 15 | TRBD1 | CASSLSTGFLQPQHF | TGTGCCAGCAGCTTGTCGACAGGGTTCTTACAGCCCCAGCATTTT
TRBJ1-3 | NA | TRBV5-1 | 16 | NA | CASSPSGELGGNTIYF | TGCGCCAGCAGCCCCTCCGGGGAATTGGGCGGAAACACCATATATTTT
TRBJ1-6 | NA | TRBV28 | 14 | NA | CASRITGFNSPLHF | TGTGCCAGCAGAATCACAGGGTTCAATTCACCCCTCCACTTT
TRBJ2-5 | NA | TRBV11-2 | 14 | TRBD2 | CASSFTGLAETQYF | TGTGCCAGCAGCTTTACGGGACTAGCGGAGACCCAGTACTTC
TRBJ1-2 | once | TRBV7-9 | 14 | NA | CASSDRTWGYGYTF | TGTGCCAGCAGCGACAGGACTTGGGGCTATGGCTACACCTTC
TRBJ2-5 | NA | TRBV12-5 | 13 | NA | CASGLFGGETQYF | TGTGCTAGTGGTTTGTTCGGGGGAGAGACCCAGTACTTC
TRBJ1-4 | NA | TRBV18 | 14 | NA | CASSPRQSNEKLFF | TGTGCCAGCTCACCTAGACAGTCTAATGAAAAACTGTTTTTT
TRBJ2-1 | NA | TRBV6-5 | 14 | TRBD1 | CASSSPGQGNEQFF | TGTGCCAGCAGTTCCCCGGGACAGGGGAATGAGCAGTTCTTC
TRBJ1-1 | NA | TRBV10-1 | 14 | NA | CASSEFPGGTEAFF | TGCGCCAGCAGTGAATTTCCGGGGGGCACTGAAGCTTTCTTT
TRBJ1-6 | NA | TRBV9 | 17 | TRBD1 | CASSVGPAGTGNSPLHF | TGTGCCAGCAGCGTAGGTCCAGCCGGGACAGGGAATTCACCCCTCCACTTT
TRBJ2-2 | NA | TRBV11-3 | 14 | NA | CASSDRAGTGELFF | TGTGCCAGCAGCGACAGGGCGGGAACCGGGGAGCTGTTTTTT
TRBJ2-7 | NA | TRBV13 | 16 | TRBD1 | CASSPLGTGVNYEQYF | TGTGCCAGCAGCCCCCTCGGGACAGGGGTAAACTACGAGCAGTACTTC
TRBJ1-1 | NA | TRBV19 | 15 | TRBD1 | CASSIARTGRTEAFF | TGTGCCAGTAGTATTGCCCGGACAGGGCGCACTGAAGCTTTCTTT
TRBJ2-3 | NA | TRBV28 | 15 | NA | CASTLGTANSVAQYF | TGTGCCAGCACCCTGGGGACTGCAAATTCAGTTGCGCAGTATTTT
TRBJ1-3 | NA | TRBV7-2 | 15 | NA | CASGRGAGPGNTIYF | TGTGCCAGCGGGCGGGGCGCGGGACCTGGAAACACCATATATTTT
TRBJ2-7 | few | TRBV7-9 | 14 | NA | CASSLGPGAYEQYF | TGTGCCAGCAGCTTAGGGCCAGGGGCGTACGAGCAGTACTTC
TRBJ2-2 | NA | TRBV19 | 16 | TRBD1 | CASTNRGQGNTGELFF | TGTGCCAGTACCAATAGGGGACAGGGGAACACCGGGGAGCTGTTTTTT
TRBJ1-1 | NA | TRBV6-6 | 15 | NA | CASSTPTRMNTEAFF | TGTGCCAGCAGTACTCCGACACGGATGAACACTGAAGCTTTCTTT
TRBJ1-4 | NA | TRBV29-1 | 12 | NA | CSVAGFAEKLFF | TGCAGCGTTGCAGGGTTCGCGGAAAAACTGTTTTTT
TRBJ2-5 | once | TRBV9 | 15 | NA | CASSVAPAQEETQYF | TGTGCCAGCAGCGTAGCTCCAGCCCAGGAAGAGACCCAGTACTTC
TRBJ2-5 | NA | TRBV2 | 14 | TRBD2 | CASRLAGVGETQYF | TGTGCCAGCAGGCTAGCGGGAGTAGGGGAGACCCAGTACTTC
TRBJ2-3 | NA | TRBV19 | 15 | NA | CASSRTRSSTDTQYF | TGTGCCAGTAGCCGAACCCGGTCTAGCACAGATACGCAGTATTTT
TRBJ1-1 | NA | TRBV7-3 | 13 | TRBD1 | CASRRDRDTEAFF | TGTGCCAGCAGGCGGGACAGAGACACTGAAGCTTTCTTT
TRBJ2-2 | NA | TRBV7-3 | 14 | NA | CASSLTSVGGELFF | TGTGCCAGCAGCTTAACTAGCGTCGGCGGGGAGCTGTTTTTT
TRBJ1-3 | NA | TRBV2 | 15 | NA | CASSEYADSGNTIYF | TGTGCCAGCAGTGAATACGCAGACTCTGGAAACACCATATATTTT
TRBJ2-3 | NA | TRBV7-8 | 17 | TRBD2 | CASSLDLAGVNTDTQYF | TGTGCCAGCAGCTTAGACTTAGCGGGGGTGAACACAGATACGCAGTATTTT
TRBJ1-2 | NA | TRBV12-5 | 14 | NA | CASGLQRGNYGYTF | TGTGCTAGTGGACTCCAAAGGGGTAACTATGGCTACACCTTC
TRBJ1-4 | NA | TRBV18 | 14 | TRBD1 | CASSLDRGSEKLFF | TGTGCCAGCTCCCTCGACAGGGGGTCTGAAAAACTGTTTTTT
TRBJ1-2 | NA | TRBV4-2 | 16 | NA | CASSPSANDSPHGYTF | TGTGCCAGCAGCCCCTCAGCGAACGACAGTCCTCATGGCTACACCTTC
TRBJ2-1 | NA | TRBV7-9 | 14 | NA | CASSSKRLGNEQFF | TGTGCCAGCAGCTCAAAGAGACTAGGCAATGAGCAGTTCTTC
TRBJ2-5 | NA | TRBV2 | 14 | NA | CASSAGVLQETQYF | TGTGCCAGCAGTGCAGGGGTCCTCCAAGAGACCCAGTACTTC
TRBJ1-3 | NA | TRBV11-3 | 15 | NA | CASRIGGYSGNTIYF | TGTGCCTCCAGGATTGGGGGCTACTCTGGAAACACCATATATTTT
TRBJ1-2 | NA | TRBV3-1/TRBV3-2 | 13 | NA | CASSQGQSDGYTF | TGTGCCAGCAGCCAGGGGCAGTCGGATGGCTACACCTTC
TRBJ2-7 | once | TRBV28 | 16 | NA | CASSFAPKQGTYEQYF | TGTGCCAGCAGTTTCGCCCCAAAACAGGGTACCTACGAGCAGTACTTC
TRBJ1-3 | few | TRBV18 | 13 | NA | CASSSGQPDTIYF | TGTGCCAGCTCATCTGGACAGCCAGACACCATATATTTT
TRBJ1-6 | NA | TRBV15 | 14 | TRBD1 | CATTRDSYNSPLHF | TGTGCCACCACCCGGGACAGCTATAATTCACCCCTCCACTTT
TRBJ1-1 | NA | TRBV15 | 17 | TRBD1 | CATSRTDRVAIYNEAFF | TGTGCCACCAGCAGAACAGACAGGGTAGCGATCTACAATGAAGCTTTCTTT
TRBJ1-3 | NA | TRBV9 | 15 | TRBD1 | CASSVGQGGGNTIYF | TGTGCCAGCAGCGTCGGACAGGGGGGTGGAAACACCATATATTTT
TRBJ1-2 | NA | TRBV25-1 | 14 | TRBD1 | CASSGSPGQFLYTF | TGTGCCAGCAGTGGGTCGCCGGGACAGTTCCTCTACACCTTC
TRBJ2-2 | once | TRBV24-1 | 17 | NA | CATRLEVRLWNTGELFF | TGTGCCACGAGACTAGAGGTTCGCTTGTGGAACACCGGGGAGCTGTTTTTT
TRBJ2-7 | once | TRBV9 | 13 | NA | CASSAGERYEQYF | TGTGCCAGCAGCGCTGGGGAGCGGTACGAGCAGTACTTC
TRBJ2-4 | NA | TRBV3-1/TRBV3-2 | 16 | TRBD2 | CASSQVPSGGGNIQYF | TGTGCCAGCAGCCAAGTCCCAAGCGGGGGAGGAAACATTCAGTACTTC
TRBJ2-1 | NA | TRBV5-4 | 17 | NA | CASRPTAGGGKGNEQFF | TGTGCCAGCAGACCTACCGCCGGAGGGGGCAAGGGAAATGAGCAGTTCTTC
TRBJ1-5 | NA | TRBV4-1 | 16 | NA | CASSQDGGIGNQPQHF | TGCGCCAGCAGCCAAGACGGGGGTATTGGGAATCAGCCCCAGCATTTT
TRBJ2-4 | NA | TRBV7-9 | 14 | TRBD1 | CASSPPTGQNIQYF | TGTGCCAGCAGCCCTCCGACAGGGCAAAACATTCAGTACTTC
TRBJ2-5 | once | TRBV5-5 | 14 | NA | CASSLGRGDETQYF | TGTGCCAGCAGCTTGGGCAGGGGGGACGAGACCCAGTACTTC
TRBJ2-7 | NA | TRBV11-3 | 13 | NA | CASSLNRVGEQYF | TGTGCCAGCAGCCTTAACAGGGTCGGGGAGCAGTACTTC
TRBJ1-5 | once | TRBV24-1 | 12 | NA | CATSDFDQPQHF | TGTGCCACCAGTGATTTCGATCAGCCCCAGCATTTT
TRBJ2-7 | once | TRBV7-8 | 18 | TRBD1 | CASSLPKNSGQGSYEQYF | TGTGCCAGCAGCTTACCTAAGAACTCGGGACAGGGCTCCTACGAGCAGTACTTC